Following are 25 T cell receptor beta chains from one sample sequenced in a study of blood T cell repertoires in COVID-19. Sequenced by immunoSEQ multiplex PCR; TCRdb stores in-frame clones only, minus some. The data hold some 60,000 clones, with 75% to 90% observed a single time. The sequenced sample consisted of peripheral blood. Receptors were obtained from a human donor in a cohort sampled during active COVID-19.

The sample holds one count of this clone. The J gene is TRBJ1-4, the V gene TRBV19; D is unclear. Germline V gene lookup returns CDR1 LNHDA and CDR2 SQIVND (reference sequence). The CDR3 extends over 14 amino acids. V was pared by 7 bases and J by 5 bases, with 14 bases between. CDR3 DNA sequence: TGTGCCAGTAAGGTACGGAGTAAGAATGAAAAACTGTTTTTT. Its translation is CASKVRSKNEKLFF.

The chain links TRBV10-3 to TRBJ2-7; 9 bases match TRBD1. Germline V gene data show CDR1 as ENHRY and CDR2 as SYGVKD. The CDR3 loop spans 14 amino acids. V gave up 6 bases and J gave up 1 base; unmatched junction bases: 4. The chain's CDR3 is CAIRATGGSYEQYF. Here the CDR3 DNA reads TGTGCCATCAGAGCGACAGGGGGATCCTACGAGCAGTACTTC.

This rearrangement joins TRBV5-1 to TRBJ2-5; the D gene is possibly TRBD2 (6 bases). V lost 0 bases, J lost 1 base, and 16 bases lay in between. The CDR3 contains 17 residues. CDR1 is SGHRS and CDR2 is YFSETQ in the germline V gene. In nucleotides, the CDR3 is TGCGCCAGCAGCTTGGCTTCGGGGGTAGGTGGCCAAGAGACCCAGTACTTC. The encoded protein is CASSLASGVGGQETQYF.

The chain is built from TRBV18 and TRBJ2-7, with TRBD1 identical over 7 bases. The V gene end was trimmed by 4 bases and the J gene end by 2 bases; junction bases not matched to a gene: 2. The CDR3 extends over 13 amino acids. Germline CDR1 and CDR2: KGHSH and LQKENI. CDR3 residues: CASSLTGAYEQYV. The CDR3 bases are TGTGCCAGCTCACTAACAGGGGCCTACGAGCAGTACGTC.

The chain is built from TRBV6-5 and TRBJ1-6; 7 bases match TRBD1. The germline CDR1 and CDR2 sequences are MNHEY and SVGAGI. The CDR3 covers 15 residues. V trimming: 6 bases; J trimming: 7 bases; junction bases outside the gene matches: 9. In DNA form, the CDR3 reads TGTGCCAGCAGCACACAGGGGTTCGGGAATTCACCCCTCCACTTT. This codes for CASSTQGFGNSPLHF.

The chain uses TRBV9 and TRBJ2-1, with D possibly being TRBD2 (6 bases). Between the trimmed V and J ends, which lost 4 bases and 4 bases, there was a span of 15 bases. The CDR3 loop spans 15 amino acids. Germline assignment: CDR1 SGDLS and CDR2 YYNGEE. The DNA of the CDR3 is TGTGCCAGCAGCTCCTCGGGACTCCTTTACAATGAGCAGTTCTTC. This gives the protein CASSSSGLLYNEQFF.

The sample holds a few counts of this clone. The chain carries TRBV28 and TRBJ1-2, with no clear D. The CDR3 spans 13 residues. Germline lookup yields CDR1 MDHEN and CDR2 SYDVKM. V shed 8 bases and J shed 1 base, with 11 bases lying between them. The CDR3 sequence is CASEDVSNYGYTF. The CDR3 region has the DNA TGTGCCAGCGAGGATGTCAGTAACTATGGCTACACCTTC.

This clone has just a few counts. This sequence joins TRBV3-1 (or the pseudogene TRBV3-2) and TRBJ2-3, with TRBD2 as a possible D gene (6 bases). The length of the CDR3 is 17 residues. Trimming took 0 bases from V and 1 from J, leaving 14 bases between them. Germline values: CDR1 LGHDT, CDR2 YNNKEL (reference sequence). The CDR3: CASSQDPGGARTDTQYF. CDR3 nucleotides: TGTGCCAGCAGCCAAGATCCCGGCGGGGCTCGCACAGATACGCAGTATTTT.

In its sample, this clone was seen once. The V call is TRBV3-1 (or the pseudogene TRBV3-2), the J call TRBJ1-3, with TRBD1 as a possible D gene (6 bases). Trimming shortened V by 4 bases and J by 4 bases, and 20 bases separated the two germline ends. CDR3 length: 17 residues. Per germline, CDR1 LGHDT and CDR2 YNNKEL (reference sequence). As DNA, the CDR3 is TGTGCCAGCAGCCGAAGAGACAGGAGCTCCTCCGGAAACACCATATATTTT. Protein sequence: CASSRRDRSSSGNTIYF.

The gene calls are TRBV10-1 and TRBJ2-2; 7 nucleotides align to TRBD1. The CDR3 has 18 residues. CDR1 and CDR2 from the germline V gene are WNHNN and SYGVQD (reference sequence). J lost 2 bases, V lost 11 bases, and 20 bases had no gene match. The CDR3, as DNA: TGCGCCGGACCAATGGGGGACAGACACTTCCTCAACACCGGGGAGCTGTTTTTT. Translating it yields CAGPMGDRHFLNTGELFF.

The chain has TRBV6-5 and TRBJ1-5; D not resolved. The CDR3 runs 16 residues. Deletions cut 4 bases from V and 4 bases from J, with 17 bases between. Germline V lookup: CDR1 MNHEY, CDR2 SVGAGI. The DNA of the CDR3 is TGTGCCAGCAGTTCAGGTTCCCAAGGTGTGAATCAGCCCCAGCATTTT. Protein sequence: CASSSGSQGVNQPQHF.

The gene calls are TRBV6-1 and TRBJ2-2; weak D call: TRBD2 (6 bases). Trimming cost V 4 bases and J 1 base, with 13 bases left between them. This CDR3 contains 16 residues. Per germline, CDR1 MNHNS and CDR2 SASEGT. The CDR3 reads CASSAGLTLNTGELFF. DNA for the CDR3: TGTGCCAGCAGTGCGGGACTCACTCTGAACACCGGGGAGCTGTTTTTT.

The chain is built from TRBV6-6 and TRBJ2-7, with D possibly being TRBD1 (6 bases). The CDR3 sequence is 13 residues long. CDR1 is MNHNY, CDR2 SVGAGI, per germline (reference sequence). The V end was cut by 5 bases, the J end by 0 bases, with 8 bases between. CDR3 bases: TGTGCCAGCAGTAAGGACAGCTCCTACGAGCAGTACTTC. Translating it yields CASSKDSSYEQYF.

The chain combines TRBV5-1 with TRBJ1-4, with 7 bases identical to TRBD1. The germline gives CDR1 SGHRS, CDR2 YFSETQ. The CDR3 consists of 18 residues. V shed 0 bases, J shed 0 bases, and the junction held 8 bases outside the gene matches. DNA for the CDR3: TGCGCCAGCAGCTTGGCGCAGGGGGAGTACACAACTAATGAAAAACTGTTTTTT. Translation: CASSLAQGEYTTNEKLFF.

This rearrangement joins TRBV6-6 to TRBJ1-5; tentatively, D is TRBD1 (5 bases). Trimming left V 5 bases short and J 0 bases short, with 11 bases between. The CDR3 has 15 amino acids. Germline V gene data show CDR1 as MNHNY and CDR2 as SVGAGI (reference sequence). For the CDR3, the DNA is TGTGCCAGCAGTATTACAGGAAATAGCAATCAGCCCCAGCATTTT. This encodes CASSITGNSNQPQHF.

CDR3 sequence reads: CSASMTWVDEQYF. In DNA, the CDR3 is TGCAGTGCTAGTATGACTTGGGTCGACGAGCAGTACTTC. The V call is TRBV20-1, the J call TRBJ2-7; D unresolved. Trimming shortened V by 3 bases and J by 5 bases, and 14 bases separated the two germline ends. CDR1 and CDR2 (germline): DFQATT, SNEGSKA (reference sequence). The CDR3 covers 13 residues.

CDR3: CASEPGLAGGPYNEQFF. CDR3 bases: TGCGCCAGCGAGCCGGGACTAGCGGGGGGGCCCTACAATGAGCAGTTCTTC. V gene TRBV5-1 combines with J gene TRBJ2-1; 16 bases map to TRBD2. Unmatched junction bases numbered 6, after V lost 7 bases and J lost 2 bases. This CDR3 has 17 amino acids. Germline V gives CDR1 SGHRS, CDR2 YFSETQ.

CDR3 amino acids: CASRTAGGLNSPLHF. CDR3 bases: TGTGCCAGTAGAACCGCGGGGGGCCTTAATTCACCCCTCCACTTT. The V gene is TRBV19, the J gene TRBJ1-6, with a weak D call TRBD1 (6 bases). The germline CDR1 and CDR2 sequences are LNHDA and SQIVND (reference sequence). The CDR3 covers 15 residues. Trimming shortened V by 6 bases and J by 6 bases, and 15 bases separated the two germline ends.

Here the CDR3 DNA reads TGTGCCAGCAGTGTAATACTCTCGCGGCCTAATGAAAAACTGTTTTTT. Protein: CASSVILSRPNEKLFF. The V gene is TRBV6-1, the J gene TRBJ1-4; D remains unclear. The V gene lost 4 bases and the J gene lost 3 bases, with 15 bases spanning the gap. The CDR3 spans 16 residues. Germline assignment: CDR1 MNHNS and CDR2 SASEGT.

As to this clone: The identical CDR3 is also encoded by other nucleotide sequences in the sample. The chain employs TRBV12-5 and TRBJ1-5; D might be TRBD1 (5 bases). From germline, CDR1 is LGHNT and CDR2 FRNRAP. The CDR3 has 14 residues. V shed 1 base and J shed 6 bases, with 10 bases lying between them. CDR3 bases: TGTGCTAGTGGTTTGGGGGGGGAGGGTCAGCCCCAGCATTTT. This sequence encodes CASGLGGEGQPQHF.

The CDR3 spells CVRSLARNPGLVWCEQYF. The CDR3 DNA reads TGTGTCAGAAGCTTAGCGCGCAACCCGGGACTAGTTTGGTGCGAGCAGTACTTC. This rearrangement joins TRBV7-5 to TRBJ2-7; TRBD2 is the table's D call, not checked against the DNA. TRBV7-5 is termed a pseudogene. CDR3 length: 18 amino acids.

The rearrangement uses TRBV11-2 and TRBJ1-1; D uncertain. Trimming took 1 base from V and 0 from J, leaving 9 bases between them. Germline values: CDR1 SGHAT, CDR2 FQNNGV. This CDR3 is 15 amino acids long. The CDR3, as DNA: TGTGCCAGCAGCTTAGGGGCGCTTATGAACACTGAAGCTTTCTTT. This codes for CASSLGALMNTEAFF.

In DNA form, the CDR3 reads TGCAGCGGGGCTACAAATGAGCAGTTCTTC. Protein product: CSGATNEQFF. V usage is TRBV29-1 and J usage is TRBJ2-1, with no clear D. Trimming pared 7 bases from V and 7 bases from J, leaving 8 bases between. CDR3 length: 10 residues. Germline CDR1 reads SQVTM; CDR2 reads ANQGSEA.

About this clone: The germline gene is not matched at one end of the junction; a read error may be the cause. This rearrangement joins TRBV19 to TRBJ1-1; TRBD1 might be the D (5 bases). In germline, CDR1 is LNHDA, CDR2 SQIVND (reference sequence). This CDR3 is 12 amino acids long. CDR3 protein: CASSPGSAGQIF. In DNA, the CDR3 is TGTGCCAGTAGTCCCGGGTCCGCAGGGCAAATCTTT.

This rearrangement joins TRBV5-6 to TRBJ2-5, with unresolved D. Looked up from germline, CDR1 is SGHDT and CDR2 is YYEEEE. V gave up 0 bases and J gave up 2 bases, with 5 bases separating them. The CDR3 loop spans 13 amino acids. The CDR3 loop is CASSLDLQETQYF. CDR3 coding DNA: TGTGCCAGCAGCTTGGACTTACAAGAGACCCAGTACTTC.